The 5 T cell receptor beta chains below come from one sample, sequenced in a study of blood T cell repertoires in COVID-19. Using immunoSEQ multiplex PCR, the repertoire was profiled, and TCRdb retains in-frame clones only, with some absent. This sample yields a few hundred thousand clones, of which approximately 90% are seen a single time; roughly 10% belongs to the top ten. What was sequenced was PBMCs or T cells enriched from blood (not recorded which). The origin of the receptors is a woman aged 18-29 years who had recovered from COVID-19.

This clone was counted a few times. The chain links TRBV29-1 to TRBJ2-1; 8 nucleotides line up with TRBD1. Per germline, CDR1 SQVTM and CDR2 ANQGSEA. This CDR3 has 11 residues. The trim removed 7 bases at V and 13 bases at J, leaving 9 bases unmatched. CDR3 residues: CSARTGPDQFF. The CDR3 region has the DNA TGCAGCGCCCGGACAGGGCCGGATCAGTTCTTC.

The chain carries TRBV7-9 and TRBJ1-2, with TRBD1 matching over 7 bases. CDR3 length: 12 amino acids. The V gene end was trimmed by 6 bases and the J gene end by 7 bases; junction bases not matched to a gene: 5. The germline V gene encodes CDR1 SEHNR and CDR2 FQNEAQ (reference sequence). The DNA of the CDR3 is TGTGCCAGCAGTCCACCAGGGGGTGGCTACACCTTC. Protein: CASSPPGGGYTF.

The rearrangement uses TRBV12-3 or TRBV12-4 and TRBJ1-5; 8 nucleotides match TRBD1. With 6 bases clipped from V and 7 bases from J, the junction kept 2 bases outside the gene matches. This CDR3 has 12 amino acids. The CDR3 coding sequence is TGTGCCAGCAGGGCAGGGGGCCAGCCCCAGCATTTT. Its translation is CASRAGGQPQHF.

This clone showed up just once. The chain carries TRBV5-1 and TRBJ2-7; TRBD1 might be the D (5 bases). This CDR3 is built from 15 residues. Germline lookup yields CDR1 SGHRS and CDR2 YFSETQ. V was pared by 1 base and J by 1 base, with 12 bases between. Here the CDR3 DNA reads TGCGCCAGCAGCTTGACCCCGGACACTTCCTACGAGCAGTACTTC. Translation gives CASSLTPDTSYEQYF.

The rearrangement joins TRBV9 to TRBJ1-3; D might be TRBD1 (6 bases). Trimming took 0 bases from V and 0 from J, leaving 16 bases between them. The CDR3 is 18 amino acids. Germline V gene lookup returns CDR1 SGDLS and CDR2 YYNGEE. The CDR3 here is CASSVEPRGGVSGNTIYF. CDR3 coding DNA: TGTGCCAGCAGCGTAGAACCCCGAGGGGGAGTCTCTGGAAACACCATATATTTT.